These 5 T cell receptor beta chains came from one sample sequenced in a study of OX40 agonist ivuxolimab in advanced cancers. Generated by immunoSEQ multiplex PCR, the TCRdb table keeps only in-frame clones and is missing some. Of tens of thousands of clones in the sample, about 93% were seen once. Sequenced material: CD4+ or CD8+ T cells sorted from blood, taken in a trial of the OX40 agonist ivuxolimab. Receptors were obtained from an adult with an advanced solid tumor such as melanoma, head and neck, liver or kidney cancer.

Notes on this clone: The sample has other DNA sequences that encode this CDR3 too. J is TRBJ2-7 and V is TRBV5-4; no clear D gene. Germline lookup yields CDR1 SGHNT and CDR2 YYREEE (reference sequence). This CDR3 region has 13 residues. Trimming cost V 0 bases and J 2 bases, with 6 bases left between them. This CDR3 reads CASSLEQTYEQYF. Written as DNA, the CDR3 is TGTGCCAGCAGCTTGGAGCAGACCTACGAGCAGTACTTC.

The J gene is TRBJ2-7, the V gene TRBV6-6; D tentatively fits TRBD1 or TRBD2 (5 bases each). Germline CDR1 MNHNY, CDR2 SVGAGI (reference sequence). The CDR3 sequence is 12 residues long. Trimming took off 8 bases at V and 3 bases at J, with 11 bases between the two ends. The CDR3 is CASRDGGYEQYF. Here the CDR3 DNA reads TGTGCCAGCCGGGACGGAGGCTACGAGCAGTACTTC.

CDR3 DNA: TGTGCCAGCAGTTTATCCCCGGCGGTAAACACCGGGGAGCTGTTTTTT. This gives the protein CASSLSPAVNTGELFF. The chain carries TRBV27 and TRBJ2-2; unclear D gene. Germline V lookup: CDR1 MNHEY, CDR2 SMNVEV (reference sequence). This CDR3 has 16 amino acids. The V end lost 0 bases, the J end lost 2 bases, and 10 bases lay between the germline ends.

The CDR3: CSVTNPSDYGYTF. CDR3 nucleotide sequence: TGCAGCGTTACGAACCCCAGCGACTATGGCTACACCTTC. The chain recombines TRBV29-1 with TRBJ1-2; D remains ambiguous. The CDR3 consists of 13 residues. V was pared by 5 bases and J by 3 bases, with 13 bases between. Germline CDR1 SQVTM, CDR2 ANQGSEA.

This chain links TRBV12-5 with TRBJ1-1; unclear D gene. The CDR3 has 14 residues. The V gene lost 1 base and the J gene lost 5 bases, with 11 bases spanning the gap. The germline V gene encodes CDR1 LGHNT and CDR2 FRNRAP. The DNA for the CDR3 is TGTGCTAGTGGTTTGGGGGGTGCGGGAACTGAAGCTTTCTTT. It translates to CASGLGGAGTEAFF.